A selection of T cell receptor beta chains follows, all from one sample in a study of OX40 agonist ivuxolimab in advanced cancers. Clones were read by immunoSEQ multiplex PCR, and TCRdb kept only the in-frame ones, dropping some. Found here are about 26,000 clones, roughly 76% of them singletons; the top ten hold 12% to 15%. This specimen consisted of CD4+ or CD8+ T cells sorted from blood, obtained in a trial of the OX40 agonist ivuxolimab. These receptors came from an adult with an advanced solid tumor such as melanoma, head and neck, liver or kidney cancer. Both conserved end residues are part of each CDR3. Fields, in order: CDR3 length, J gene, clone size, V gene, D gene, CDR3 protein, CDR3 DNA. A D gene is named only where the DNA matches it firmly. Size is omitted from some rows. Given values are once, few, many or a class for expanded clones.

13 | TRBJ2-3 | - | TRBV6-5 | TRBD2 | CASSQRELDTQYF | TGTGCCAGCAGTCAGCGGGAGCTAGATACGCAGTATTTT
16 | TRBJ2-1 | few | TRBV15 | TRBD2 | CATSRDQTGGNNEQFF | TGTGCCACCAGCAGAGATCAAACGGGGGGGAACAATGAGCAGTTCTTC
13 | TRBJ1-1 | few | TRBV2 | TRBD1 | CASTLTGNTEAFF | TGTGCCAGCACTCTGACAGGGAATACTGAAGCTTTCTTT
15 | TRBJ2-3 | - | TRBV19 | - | CATLRRAGGADTQYF | TGTGCCACCCTAAGGAGGGCAGGGGGGGCAGATACGCAGTATTTT
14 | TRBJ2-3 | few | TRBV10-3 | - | CATSTATPADTQYF | TGTGCCACCTCCACAGCAACCCCTGCAGATACGCAGTATTTT
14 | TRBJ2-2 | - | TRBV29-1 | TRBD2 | CSVEAGGPTGELFF | TGCAGCGTTGAGGCGGGGGGGCCCACCGGGGAGCTGTTTTTT
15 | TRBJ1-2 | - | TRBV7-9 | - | CASSLAPVGGDGYTF | TGTGCCAGCAGCTTAGCTCCCGTAGGGGGGGACGGCTACACCTTC
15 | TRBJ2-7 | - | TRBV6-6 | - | CASSYSNGGLYEQYF | TGTGCCAGCAGTTACTCGAACGGGGGGCTATACGAGCAGTACTTC
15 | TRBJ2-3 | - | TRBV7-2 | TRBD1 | CASSRTGGWTDTQYF | TGTGCCAGCAGCCGGACAGGGGGCTGGACAGATACGCAGTATTTT
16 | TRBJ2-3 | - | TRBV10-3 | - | CAISDPDSDSTDTQYF | TGTGCCATCAGTGACCCCGACAGTGACAGCACAGATACGCAGTATTTT
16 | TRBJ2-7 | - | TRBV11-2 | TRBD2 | CASSLDWLAGRYEQYF | TGTGCCAGCAGCTTAGATTGGCTAGCGGGTCGCTACGAGCAGTACTTC
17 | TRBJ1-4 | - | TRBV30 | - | CAWSVPPRRSTNEKLFF | TGTGCCTGGAGTGTCCCCCCCCGGAGGTCAACTAATGAAAAACTGTTTTTT
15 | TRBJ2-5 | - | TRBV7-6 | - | CASSFEVGDQETQYF | TGTGCCAGCAGCTTTGAGGTCGGGGATCAAGAGACCCAGTACTTC
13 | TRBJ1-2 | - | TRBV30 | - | CAWSVYGPGGYTF | TGTGCCTGGAGTGTATACGGGCCCGGTGGCTACACCTTC
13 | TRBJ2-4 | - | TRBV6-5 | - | CASSYFWENIQYF | TGTGCCAGCAGTTACTTCTGGGAGAACATTCAGTACTTC
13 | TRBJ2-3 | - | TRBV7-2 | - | CASEDSSSDTQYF | TGTGCCAGCGAGGACTCCTCCTCCGATACGCAGTATTTT
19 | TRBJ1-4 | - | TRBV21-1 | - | CASSRPGQTHCATNEKLFF | TGTGCCAGCAGCCGACCGGGACAGACCCACTGTGCAACTAATGAAAAACTGTTTTTT
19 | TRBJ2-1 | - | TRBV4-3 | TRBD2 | CASSLLSPTSGSPLNEQFF | TGCGCCAGCAGCTTACTATCCCCGACTAGCGGTTCGCCCCTGAATGAGCAGTTCTTC
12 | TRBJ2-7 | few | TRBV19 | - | CASGDGTYEQYF | TGTGCCAGTGGTGACGGGACCTACGAGCAGTACTTC
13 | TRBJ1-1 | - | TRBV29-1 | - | CSVEKGSRFEAFF | TGCAGCGTTGAAAAAGGGAGTCGGTTTGAAGCTTTCTTT
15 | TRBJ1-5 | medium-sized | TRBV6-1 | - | CASSEAGHSNQPQHF | TGTGCCAGCAGTGAAGCGGGTCATAGCAATCAGCCCCAGCATTTT
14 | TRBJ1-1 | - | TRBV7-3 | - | CASSLGTGDTEAFF | TGTGCCAGCAGCTTAGGCACAGGAGACACTGAAGCTTTCTTT
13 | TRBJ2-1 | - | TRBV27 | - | CASSLSAPNEQFF | TGTGCCAGCAGTTTATCGGCCCCCAATGAGCAGTTCTTC
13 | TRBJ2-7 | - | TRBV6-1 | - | CASSYGTDYEQYF | TGTGCCAGCAGTTATGGGACTGATTACGAGCAGTACTTC
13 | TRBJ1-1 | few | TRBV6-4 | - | CASRRTENTEAFF | TGTGCCAGCAGGAGGACAGAGAACACTGAAGCTTTCTTT
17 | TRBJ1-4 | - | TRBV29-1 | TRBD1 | CSVTYRGGGTHNEKLFF | TGCAGCGTTACTTACAGGGGCGGGGGAACCCATAATGAAAAACTGTTTTTT
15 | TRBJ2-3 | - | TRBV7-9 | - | CATILGARSTDTQYF | TGTGCCACCATCCTAGGGGCCAGGAGCACAGATACGCAGTATTTT
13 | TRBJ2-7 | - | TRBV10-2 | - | CATKEYSLGEQYF | TGCGCCACCAAGGAATACTCCTTGGGCGAGCAGTACTTC
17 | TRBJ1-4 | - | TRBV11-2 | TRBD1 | CASSLGQAIGSNEKLFF | TGTGCCAGCAGCCTCGGACAGGCGATAGGGTCTAATGAAAAACTGTTTTTT
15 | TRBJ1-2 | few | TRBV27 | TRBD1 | CASSPRDRVNYGYTF | TGTGCCAGCAGCCCCCGGGACAGGGTTAACTATGGCTACACCTTC
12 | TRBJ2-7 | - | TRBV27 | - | CASSFSSYEQYF | TGTGCCAGCAGTTTCTCTTCCTACGAGCAGTACTTC
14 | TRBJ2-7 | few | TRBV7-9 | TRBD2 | CASSSTSGGPEQYF | TGTGCCAGCAGCTCGACTAGCGGGGGGCCCGAGCAGTACTTC
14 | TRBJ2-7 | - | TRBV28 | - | CASSFHGGWYEQYF | TGTGCCAGCAGTTTTCATGGGGGCTGGTACGAGCAGTACTTC
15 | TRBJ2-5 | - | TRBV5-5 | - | CASRLLQGEGETQYF | TGTGCCAGCAGGTTACTACAGGGGGAGGGGGAGACCCAGTACTTC
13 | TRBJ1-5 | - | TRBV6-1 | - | CASTQGSNQPQHF | TGTGCGAGCACCCAGGGGAGCAATCAGCCCCAGCATTTT
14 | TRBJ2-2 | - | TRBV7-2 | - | CASSLTGNTGELFF | TGTGCCAGCAGCTTGACAGGGAACACCGGGGAGCTGTTTTTT
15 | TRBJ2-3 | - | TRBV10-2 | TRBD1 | CASSGTGGRGDTQYF | TGCGCCAGCAGCGGGACAGGGGGCCGGGGAGATACGCAGTATTTT
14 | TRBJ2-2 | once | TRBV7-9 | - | CASTLYRAAGELFF | TGTGCCAGCACCCTTTACAGGGCGGCCGGGGAGCTGTTTTTT
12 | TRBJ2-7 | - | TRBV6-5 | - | CASSPGVNEQYF | TGTGCCAGCAGCCCCGGGGTCAACGAGCAGTACTTC
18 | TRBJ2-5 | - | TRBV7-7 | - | CASSLAPPWGTQQETQYF | TGTGCCAGCAGCTTAGCGCCTCCTTGGGGGACTCAACAAGAGACCCAGTACTTC
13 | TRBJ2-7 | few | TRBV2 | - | CASSDRMTYEQYF | TGTGCCAGCAGTGACAGGATGACCTACGAGCAGTACTTC
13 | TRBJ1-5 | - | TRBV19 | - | CASAGISNQPQHF | TGTGCCAGTGCAGGGATTAGCAATCAGCCCCAGCATTTT
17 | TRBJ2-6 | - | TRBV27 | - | CASSPPGHPSGANVLTF | TGTGCTAGCAGCCCCCCGGGACATCCCTCTGGGGCCAACGTCCTGACTTTC
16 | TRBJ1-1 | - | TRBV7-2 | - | CASSQGGGLQNTEAFF | TGTGCCAGCAGCCAAGGCGGGGGGCTCCAGAACACTGAAGCTTTCTTT
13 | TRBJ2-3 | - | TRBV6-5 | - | CASSYSSTDTQYF | TGTGCCAGCAGTTACTCGAGCACAGATACGCAGTATTTT
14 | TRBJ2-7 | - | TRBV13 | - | CASSLITESYEQYF | TGTGCCAGCAGCTTAATAACGGAGTCCTACGAGCAGTACTTC
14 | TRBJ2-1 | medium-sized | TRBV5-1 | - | CASSLDRAYNEQFF | TGCGCCAGCAGCTTGGACAGGGCCTACAATGAGCAGTTCTTC
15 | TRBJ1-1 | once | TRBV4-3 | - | CASSQDHRLHTEAFF | TGCGCCAGCAGCCAAGATCACAGGTTACACACTGAGGCTTTCTTT
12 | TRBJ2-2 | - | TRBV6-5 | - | CASSSYPGELFF | TGTGCCAGTTCCTCCTATCCCGGGGAGCTGTTTTTT
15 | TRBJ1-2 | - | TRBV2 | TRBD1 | CASKESPGGNYGYTF | TGTGCCAGCAAAGAGAGCCCAGGGGGGAACTATGGCTACACCTTC